The 10 T cell receptor beta chains below all came from one sample that was sequenced in a study of blood T cell repertoires in COVID-19. Libraries were prepared by immunoSEQ multiplex PCR; TCRdb keeps only in-frame clonotypes and omits some of them. This sample yields tens of thousands of clones, of which around three quarters are seen a single time; approximately 5.6% belongs to the top ten. Material for sequencing was peripheral blood. These receptors were taken from a human donor in a cohort sampled during active COVID-19.

V gene TRBV6-5 combines with J gene TRBJ1-2; D not resolved. The CDR3 is made up of 14 amino acids. Germline V gene data show CDR1 as MNHEY and CDR2 as SVGAGI. Trimming pared 6 bases from V and 7 bases from J, leaving 18 bases between. This CDR3 reads CASRNQEGGGGYTF. CDR3 DNA sequence: TGTGCCAGCAGAAACCAGGAAGGAGGCGGTGGCTACACCTTC.

The chain employs TRBV29-1 and TRBJ2-3; TRBD2 might be the D (6 bases). The CDR3 contains 13 residues. The germline V gene encodes CDR1 SQVTM and CDR2 ANQGSEA. V lost 5 bases and J lost 1, with 10 bases in between. CDR3 amino acids: CSVQDYGTDTQYF. The CDR3 DNA reads as TGCAGCGTTCAGGACTACGGCACAGATACGCAGTATTTT.

V gene TRBV6-5 combines with J gene TRBJ1-4, with 7 bases matching TRBD1. The length of the CDR3 is 15 residues. V dropped 9 bases and J dropped 2; count of bases not matched to a gene: 9. The germline V gene encodes CDR1 MNHEY and CDR2 SVGAGI. CDR3 sequence reads: CASVQGPGTNEKLFF. Written as DNA, the CDR3 is TGTGCCAGTGTACAGGGGCCGGGGACTAATGAAAAACTGTTTTTT.

Comments on this clone: One junction end does not reproduce the germline sequence, and a read error may be involved. The chain couples TRBV20-1 to TRBJ2-7; 7 positions agree with TRBD2. The CDR3 consists of 14 residues. Germline CDR1 reads DFQATT; CDR2 reads SNEGSKA (reference sequence). CDR3 protein: CSASGGVSSHEQYF. CDR3 coding DNA: TGCAGTGCTAGTGGGGGGGTATCCTCCCACGAGCAGTACTTC.

The chain carries TRBV28 and TRBJ1-2; possible D gene TRBD1, 5 bases. V lost 7 bases and J 0 bases, leaving 12 bases between the germline ends. The CDR3 is made up of 14 amino acids. Looked up from germline, CDR1 is MDHEN and CDR2 is SYDVKM. As DNA, the CDR3 is TGTGCCAGCATTGAAGGGGCCTCTAACTATGGCTACACCTTC. This translates into CASIEGASNYGYTF.

This chain connects TRBV7-8 to TRBJ1-5; maybe TRBD1 (6 bases). The CDR3 extends over 15 amino acids. CDR1 is SGHVS, CDR2 FQNEAQ, per germline. Trimming cost V 0 bases and J 5 bases, with 11 bases left between them. As DNA, the CDR3 is TGTGCCAGCAGCTTAGCCCTCGACAGGTATCAGCCCCAGCATTTT. It translates to CASSLALDRYQPQHF. The complete variable domain, with remaining parts taken from reference TRBV7-8 and TRBJ1-5, reads GAGVSQSPRYKVAKRGQDVALRCDPISGHVSLFWYQQALGQGPEFLTYFQNEAQLDKSGLPSDRFFAERPEGSVSTLKIQRTQQEDSAVYLCASSLALDRYQPQHFGDGTRLSIL.

This chain joins TRBV5-1 and TRBJ2-1; a weak D match, TRBD2 (5 bases). The V end was cut by 1 base, the J end by 6 bases, with 14 bases between. The germline CDR1 and CDR2 sequences are SGHRS and YFSETQ. CDR3 length: 15 amino acids. CDR3 bases: TGCGCCAGCAGCTTGTCCAGCGAGAGGGTCAATGAGCAGTTCTTC. Amino acid sequence: CASSLSSERVNEQFF.

The chain has TRBV3-1 (or the pseudogene TRBV3-2) and TRBJ2-7, with 8 nucleotides matching TRBD1. The CDR3 has 15 amino acids. J lost 6 bases, V lost 7 bases, and 14 bases had no gene match. Germline values: CDR1 LGHDT, CDR2 YNNKEL (reference sequence). The chain's CDR3 is CASTSLAGGRGEQYF. As DNA, the CDR3 is TGTGCCAGCACCAGTCTGGCAGGGGGCAGGGGCGAGCAGTACTTC.

This clone occurred many times. The genes are TRBV16 and TRBJ2-1, with 7 bases matching TRBD2. CDR3 length: 17 amino acids. Germline values: CDR1 KGHSY, CDR2 FQNENV. With 2 bases clipped from V and 7 bases from J, the junction kept 14 bases outside the gene matches. CDR3 sequence (DNA): TGTGCCAGCAGCCAAGGGCTAGTAGCGGGCGTTAGGAATGAGCAGTTCTTC. Translation gives CASSQGLVAGVRNEQFF. Complete variable domain (other parts from reference TRBV16 and TRBJ2-1): GEEVAQTPKHLVRGEGQKAKLYCAPIKGHSYVFWYQQVLKNEFKFLISFQNENVFDETGMPKERFSAKCLPNSPCSLEIQATKLEDSAVYFCASSQGLVAGVRNEQFFGPGTRLTVL.

This chain connects TRBV24-1 to TRBJ1-6; 8 nucleotides align to TRBD1. The length of the CDR3 is 14 residues. Germline CDR1 and CDR2: KGHDR and SFDVKD. V dropped 5 bases and J dropped 9; count of bases not matched to a gene: 5. This CDR3 reads CATSAGGPSSPLHF. CDR3 coding DNA: TGTGCCACCAGTGCAGGGGGCCCCAGTTCACCCCTCCACTTT.